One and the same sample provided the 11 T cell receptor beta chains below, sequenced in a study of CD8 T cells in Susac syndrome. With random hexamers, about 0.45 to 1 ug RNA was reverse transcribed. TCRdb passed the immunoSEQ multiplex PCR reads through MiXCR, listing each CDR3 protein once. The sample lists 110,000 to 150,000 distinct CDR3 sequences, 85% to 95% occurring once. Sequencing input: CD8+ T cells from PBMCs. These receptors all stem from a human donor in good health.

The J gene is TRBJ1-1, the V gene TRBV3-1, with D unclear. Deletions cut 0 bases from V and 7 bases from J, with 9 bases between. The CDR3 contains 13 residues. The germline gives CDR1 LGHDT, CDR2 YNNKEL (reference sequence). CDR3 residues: CASSQDTLSEAFF. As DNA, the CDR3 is TGTGCCAGCAGCCAAGATACCCTAAGTGAAGCTTTCTTT.

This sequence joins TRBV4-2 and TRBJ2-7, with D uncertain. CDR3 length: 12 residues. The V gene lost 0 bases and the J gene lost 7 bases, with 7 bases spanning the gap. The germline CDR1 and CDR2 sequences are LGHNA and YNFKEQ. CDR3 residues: CASSQEPWEQYF. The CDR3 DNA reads TGTGCCAGCAGCCAAGAGCCCTGGGAGCAGTACTTC.

CDR3 nucleotides: TGTGCCAGCGGCGGGGCTACGGGGGACGAGCAGTACTTC. Encoded protein: CASGGATGDEQYF. The chain uses TRBV27 and TRBJ2-7, with TRBD2 as a possible D gene (6 bases). CDR3 length equals 13 residues. From germline, CDR1 is MNHEY and CDR2 SMNVEV (reference sequence). Trimming removed 8 bases from V and 5 bases from J, with 16 bases in between.

CDR3: CASSYSKTGEQYF. Here the CDR3 DNA reads TGTGCCAGCAGTTACTCGAAGACAGGCGAGCAGTACTTC. This chain connects TRBV6-6 to TRBJ2-7; a weak D match, TRBD1 (6 bases). Trimming stripped 0 bases from V and 6 bases from J, with 9 bases between. Germline assignment: CDR1 MNHNY and CDR2 SVGAGI (reference sequence). CDR3 size: 13 residues.

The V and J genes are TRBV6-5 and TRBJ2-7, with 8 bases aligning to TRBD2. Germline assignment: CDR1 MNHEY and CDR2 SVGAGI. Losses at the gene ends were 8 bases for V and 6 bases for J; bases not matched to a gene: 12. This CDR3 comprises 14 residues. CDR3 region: CASGNSGIFLEQYF. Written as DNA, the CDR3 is TGTGCCAGCGGGAATAGCGGGATTTTCCTCGAGCAGTACTTC.

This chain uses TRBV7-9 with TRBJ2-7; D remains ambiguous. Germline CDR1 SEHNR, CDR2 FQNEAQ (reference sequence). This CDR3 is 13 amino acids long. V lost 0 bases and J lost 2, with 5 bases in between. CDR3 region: CASSLAVPYEQYF. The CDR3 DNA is TGTGCCAGCAGCTTAGCGGTCCCCTACGAGCAGTACTTC. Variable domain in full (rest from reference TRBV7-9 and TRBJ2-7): DTGVSQNPRHKITKRGQNVTFRCDPISEHNRLYWYRQTLGQGPEFLTYFQNEAQLEKSRLLSDRFSAERPKGSFSTLEIQRTEQGDSAMYLCASSLAVPYEQYFGPGTRLTVT.

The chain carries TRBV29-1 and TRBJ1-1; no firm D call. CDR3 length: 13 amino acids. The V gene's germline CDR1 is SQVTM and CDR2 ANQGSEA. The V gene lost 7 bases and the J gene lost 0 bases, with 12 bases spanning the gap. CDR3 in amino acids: CSAEDAMNTEAFF. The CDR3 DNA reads TGCAGCGCTGAGGACGCAATGAACACTGAAGCTTTCTTT.

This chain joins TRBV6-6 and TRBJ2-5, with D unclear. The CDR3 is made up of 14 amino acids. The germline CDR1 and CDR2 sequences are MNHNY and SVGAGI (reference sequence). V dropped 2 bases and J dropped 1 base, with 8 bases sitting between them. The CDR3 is CASSYTRVQETQYF. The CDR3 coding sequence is TGTGCCAGCAGTTACACACGGGTCCAAGAGACCCAGTACTTC.

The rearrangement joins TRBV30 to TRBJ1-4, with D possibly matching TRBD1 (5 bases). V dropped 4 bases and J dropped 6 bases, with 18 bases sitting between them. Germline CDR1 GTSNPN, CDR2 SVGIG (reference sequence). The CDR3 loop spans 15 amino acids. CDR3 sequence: CAWKVINRGDEKLFF. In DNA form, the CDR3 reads TGTGCCTGGAAAGTTATAAATCGAGGGGATGAAAAACTGTTTTTT.

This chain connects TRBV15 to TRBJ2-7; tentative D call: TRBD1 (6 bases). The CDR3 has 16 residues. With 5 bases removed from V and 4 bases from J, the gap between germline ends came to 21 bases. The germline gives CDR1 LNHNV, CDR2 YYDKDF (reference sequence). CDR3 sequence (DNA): TGTGCCACCAGCTCTAATTCTCAGGGGAAATTGTACGAGCAGTACTTC. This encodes CATSSNSQGKLYEQYF.

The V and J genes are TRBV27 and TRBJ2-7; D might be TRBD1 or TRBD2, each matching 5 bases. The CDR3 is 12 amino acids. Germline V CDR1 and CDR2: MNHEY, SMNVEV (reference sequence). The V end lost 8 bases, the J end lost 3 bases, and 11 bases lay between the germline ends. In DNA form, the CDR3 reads TGTGCCAGCCGAGGGGAGTACTACGAGCAGTACTTC. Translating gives CASRGEYYEQYF.